Presented here are 18 T cell receptor beta chains from one specimen sequenced in a study of blood T cells in healthy people across ages. Primers used in a second PCR of about 6 to 12 cycles were a sample-barcoded 5' primer and a J-beta primer mix. TCRdb reprocessed the 5' RACE reads with MiXCR, giving one entry per CDR3 protein. Of about 900,000 distinct CDR3 sequences in the sample, around 49% were seen once. The sequenced material came from blood. These receptors were obtained from a man aged 25-45 years in good health.

This clonotype was picked up many times. V usage is TRBV4-3 and J usage is TRBJ2-1; D gene ambiguous. From germline, CDR1 is LGHNA and CDR2 YSLEER. V lost 0 bases and J lost 3, with 12 bases in between. The CDR3 contains 16 residues. The CDR3 region is CASSQDGDTNYNEQFF. CDR3 DNA: TGCGCCAGCAGCCAAGATGGCGACACAAACTACAATGAGCAGTTCTTC.

The chain has TRBV7-2 and TRBJ2-1, with TRBD2 matching 9 bases. From germline, CDR1 is SGHTA and CDR2 FQGNSA. J gave up 6 bases and V 1 base, and 10 bases lay outside the gene matches. The length of the CDR3 is 17 residues. CDR3 in DNA: TGTGCCAGCAGCTTAGTTTACGGCGGGGGGGCCCGCAATGAGCAGTTCTTC. Its protein product is CASSLVYGGGARNEQFF.

The V and J genes are TRBV28 and TRBJ1-1; D is ambiguous. This CDR3 spans 13 amino acids. Trimming took off 2 bases at V and 8 bases at J, with 12 bases between the two ends. The V gene's germline CDR1 is MDHEN and CDR2 SYDVKM. CDR3 protein: CASSLESQYEAFF. The CDR3 DNA follows: TGTGCCAGCAGTTTAGAGTCACAGTACGAAGCTTTCTTT. Full variable domain (missing parts from reference TRBV28 and TRBJ1-1): DVKVTQSSRYLVKRTGEKVFLECVQDMDHENMFWYRQDPGLGLRLIYFSYDVKMKEKGDIPEGYSVSREKKERFSLILESASTNQTSMYLCASSLESQYEAFFGQGTRLTVV.

This clonotype was seen at least ten times. The J gene is TRBJ2-7, the V gene TRBV3-1; no definite D call. Between the trimmed V and J ends, which lost 10 bases and 4 bases, there was a span of 11 bases. The germline CDR1 and CDR2 sequences are LGHDT and YNNKEL (reference sequence). The CDR3 has 11 amino acids. The CDR3 loop is CATSSWYEQYF. For the CDR3, the DNA is TGTGCCACTTCAAGCTGGTACGAGCAGTACTTC.

This chain links TRBV28 with TRBJ1-5; D is perhaps TRBD1 (6 bases). The CDR3 totals 16 residues. Germline V gene data show CDR1 as MDHEN and CDR2 as SYDVKM. V lost 3 bases to trimming and J lost 6 bases, with 18 bases between them. CDR3 nucleotides: TGTGCCAGCAGTTTTATTGGGGGGGCGCCCAGTCAGCCCCAGCATTTT. Its protein is CASSFIGGAPSQPQHF.

This chain joins TRBV24-1 and TRBJ2-3; 8 bases map to TRBD2. Germline V CDR1 and CDR2: KGHDR, SFDVKD. The CDR3 has 14 amino acids. The V gene end was trimmed by 7 bases and the J gene end by 2 bases; junction bases not matched to a gene: 4. CDR3 sequence: CATSGGALTDTQYF. CDR3 nucleotides: TGTGCCACCAGCGGGGGGGCCCTCACAGATACGCAGTATTTT.

This chain connects TRBV29-1 to TRBJ2-1; tentatively, D is TRBD1 (6 bases). This CDR3 has 15 residues. V shed 5 bases and J shed 6 bases, with 20 bases lying between them. CDR1 and CDR2 from the germline V gene are SQVTM and ANQGSEA. CDR3 nucleotide sequence: TGCAGCGTTAAGGACCCCAGGGGTACTTCCAATGAGCAGTTCTTC. Translated, it gives CSVKDPRGTSNEQFF.

The rearrangement uses TRBV6-6 and TRBJ2-7; 7 bases line up with TRBD2. Germline V gene lookup returns CDR1 MNHNY and CDR2 SVGAGI (reference sequence). The J segment lost 5 bases and the V segment lost 2 bases, leaving 6 bases of the junction unmatched. The CDR3 loop spans 14 amino acids. CDR3 loop: CASSYGLGRDEQYF. CDR3 coding DNA: TGTGCCAGCAGTTACGGGTTGGGGAGGGACGAGCAGTACTTC.

CDR3 in DNA: TGCGCCAGCAGCTTGGCGACAGACCAAGAGACCCAGTACTTC. Translated, it gives CASSLATDQETQYF. This sequence joins TRBV5-1 and TRBJ2-5; maybe TRBD1 (5 bases). Germline V gives CDR1 SGHRS, CDR2 YFSETQ. The germline V and J ends were trimmed by 0 bases and 0 bases, with 6 bases remaining between them. This CDR3 comprises 14 residues.

The chain has TRBV20-1 and TRBJ2-3, with 9 bases lining up with TRBD2. The CDR3 is 14 amino acids. Germline CDR1 DFQATT, CDR2 SNEGSKA (reference sequence). J lost 6 bases, V lost 4 bases, and 8 bases had no gene match. CDR3 nucleotide sequence: TGCAGTGCTAAGAGAGCGGGGGGTCAGGATACGCAGTATTTT. Translating it yields CSAKRAGGQDTQYF.

The rearrangement joins TRBV29-1 to TRBJ2-2; tentative D call: TRBD2 (6 bases). There are 16 residues in the CDR3. V lost 7 bases and J 7 bases, leaving 25 bases between the germline ends. From germline, CDR1 is SQVTM and CDR2 ANQGSEA. The CDR3 DNA is TGCAGCGCCGTACGCTTGGGCACGGGGACTCTCGGGGAGCTGTTTTTT. Translated: CSAVRLGTGTLGELFF.

This clonotype occurred a few times. The chain uses TRBV5-1 and TRBJ2-1, with 9 bases fitting TRBD2. CDR1 and CDR2 (germline): SGHRS, YFSETQ. CDR3 length: 16 residues. J lost 7 bases, V lost 6 bases, and 14 bases had no gene match. The CDR3 nucleotides are TGCGCCAGCACCACGGCTGGCGGGGGGGCGTTTAATGAGCAGTTCTTC. Translating gives CASTTAGGGAFNEQFF.

This clonotype turned up a few times. The V and J genes are TRBV20-1 and TRBJ2-7; tentative D call: TRBD2 (6 bases). Germline CDR1 and CDR2: DFQATT and SNEGSKA (reference sequence). Trimming shortened V by 6 bases and J by 0 bases, and 18 bases separated the two germline ends. CDR3 length equals 15 residues. This chain's CDR3 is CSAEPASAGSYEQYF. Written as DNA, the CDR3 is TGCAGTGCCGAGCCAGCTAGCGCGGGCTCCTACGAGCAGTACTTC.

V is TRBV28 and J is TRBJ2-1; D possibly uses TRBD1 or TRBD2 (7 bases each). With 7 bases removed from V and 7 bases from J, the gap between germline ends came to 17 bases. There are 14 residues in the CDR3. Per the germline V gene, CDR1 is MDHEN and CDR2 is SYDVKM. The CDR3 loop reads CASTSGTATNEQFF. Here the CDR3 DNA reads TGTGCCAGCACGAGCGGGACAGCTACGAATGAGCAGTTCTTC.

This clonotype was recorded once. This rearrangement joins TRBV4-2 to TRBJ2-2, with D perhaps matching TRBD2 (5 bases). This CDR3 is built from 16 residues. CDR1 and CDR2 from the germline V gene are LGHNA and YNFKEQ. The V gene lost 4 bases and the J gene lost 1 base, with 13 bases spanning the gap. CDR3: CASSREHSRNTGELFF. CDR3 bases: TGTGCCAGCAGCCGGGAGCATAGTAGGAACACCGGGGAGCTGTTTTTT.

This clonotype was counted a few times. CDR3: CASSLNSGGNEQFF. The CDR3 DNA is TGTGCCAGCAGCTTAAATAGCGGGGGGAATGAGCAGTTCTTC. The rearrangement uses TRBV7-2 and TRBJ2-1; the match to TRBD2 covers 10 bases. The CDR3 is made up of 14 amino acids. Germline CDR1 SGHTA, CDR2 FQGNSA. Trimming took 2 bases from V and 7 from J; bases not matched to a gene: 2.

V usage is TRBV27 and J usage is TRBJ2-5; 9 nucleotides match TRBD2. The CDR3 sequence is 15 residues long. Germline V gives CDR1 MNHEY, CDR2 SMNVEV (reference sequence). V trimming: 3 bases; J trimming: 4 bases; junction bases outside the gene matches: 6. CDR3 bases: TGTGCCAGCAGTTTCGGGACTAGCCCCATAGAGACCCAGTACTTC. Protein: CASSFGTSPIETQYF.

This clonotype has a handful of counts. The gene calls are TRBV20-1 and TRBJ2-5; the D is unclear. V was clipped by 3 bases and J by 5 bases, with 16 bases between them. This CDR3 is built from 14 residues. Germline V gene lookup returns CDR1 DFQATT and CDR2 SNEGSKA (reference sequence). CDR3 protein: CSASVFTTLETQYF. The CDR3 DNA reads as TGCAGTGCTAGTGTCTTCACTACGTTGGAGACCCAGTACTTC.